This TCR beta chain was sequenced for a study of response to subunit inactivated influenza vaccine. TCRdb passed the RT-PCR reads through MiXCR, listing each CDR3 protein once. The sample includes roughly 710,000 distinct CDR3 sequences, approximately 15% seen only once; the top ten take about 7.4%. A note on this clonotype: What it binds is unknown.

Study conclusions and caveats: New T cells are recruited in small numbers by each seasonal influenza vaccination, according to the authors' suggestion.

Trimming cost V 1 base and J 5 bases; bases outside gene matches: 1. The CDR3 extends over 15 amino acids. The rearrangement links TRBV12-3 or TRBV12-4 to TRBJ2-1; 11 bases are a match to TRBD2. This TCR was sampled from a man aged 50-60 years who received an inactivated influenza vaccine. This specimen consisted of PBMCs from blood, obtained less than 15 days before vaccination. The CDR3 is CASSLEGLADNEQFF. DNA of the CDR3: TGTGCCAGCAGTTTAGAGGGACTAGCGGACAATGAGCAGTTCTTC.